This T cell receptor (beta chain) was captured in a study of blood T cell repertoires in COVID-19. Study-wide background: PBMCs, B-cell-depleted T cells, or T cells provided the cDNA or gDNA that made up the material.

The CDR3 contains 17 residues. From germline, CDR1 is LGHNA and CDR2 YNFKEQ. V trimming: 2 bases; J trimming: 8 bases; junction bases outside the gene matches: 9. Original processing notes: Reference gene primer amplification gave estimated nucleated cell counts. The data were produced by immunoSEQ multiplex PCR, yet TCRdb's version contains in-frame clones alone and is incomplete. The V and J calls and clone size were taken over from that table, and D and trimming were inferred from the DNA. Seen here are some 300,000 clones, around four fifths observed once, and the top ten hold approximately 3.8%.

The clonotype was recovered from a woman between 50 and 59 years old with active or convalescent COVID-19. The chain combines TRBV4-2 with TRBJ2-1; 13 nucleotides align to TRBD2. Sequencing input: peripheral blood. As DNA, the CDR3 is TGTGCCAGCAGCCAATACCCGGGGACTAGCGGGACCGATGAGCAGTTCTTC. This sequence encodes CASSQYPGTSGTDEQFF.